This T cell receptor beta chain was captured in a study of OX40 agonist ivuxolimab in advanced cancers. The overall study: Recorded diagnoses for dose-escalation patients were hepatocellular carcinoma, melanoma, renal cell or head and neck cancer. The study's findings and limits: Partial responders dosed at 0.1-3.0 mg/kg displayed clonal expansion ranking among the lowest.

Assay: immunoSEQ multiplex PCR; the TCRdb copy retains only in-frame clones and omits some. Counted here are roughly 70,000 clones, approximately 90% occurring once; the ten biggest clones make up under 3.5%. On this clone: What it recognizes is unknown.

The CDR3 totals 14 residues. Germline assignment: CDR1 LNHDA and CDR2 SQIVND (reference sequence). V lost 5 bases, J lost 9 bases, and 8 bases stayed unmatched. The sample consisted of CD4+ or CD8+ T cells sorted from blood, taken in a trial of the OX40 agonist ivuxolimab. The gene calls are TRBV19 and TRBJ2-1; 9 bases fit TRBD1. This TCR was sampled from an adult with an advanced solid tumor such as melanoma, head and neck, liver or kidney cancer. Here the CDR3 reads CASSQQGAEGEQFF. CDR3 DNA: TGTGCCAGTAGTCAACAGGGGGCAGAGGGTGAGCAGTTCTTC.